The source of this T cell receptor beta chain is a study of tissue T cells after allogeneic stem cell transplantation. The CDR3 is made up of 15 amino acids. Looked up from germline, CDR1 is MDHEN and CDR2 is SYDVKM. V was clipped by 6 bases and J by 5 bases; unmatched bases: 8. Using immunoSEQ multiplex PCR, the repertoire was profiled, and TCRdb retains in-frame clones only, with some absent. Among approximately 45,000 clones listed, over 85% were seen once. Sequencing was performed on blood, taken before transplantation. This TCR was recovered from a woman between 40 and 69 years old who later had graft-versus-host disease after an allogeneic stem cell transplant. The chain has TRBV28 and TRBJ2-5, with TRBD1 matching 11 bases. The chain's CDR3 is CASSLFGQGAETQYF. The CDR3 bases are TGTGCCAGCAGCCTCTTTGGACAGGGGGCCGAGACCCAGTACTTC.